This T cell receptor (beta chain) was found in a study of cytomegalovirus exposure and HLA in healthy donors. Whole-study results and caveats: Specificity of three CMV-associated chains for CMV antigens was verified in vitro. CMV serostatus alone was available as immune exposure information. TCR beta chain V- and J-gene trimming was linked, in a later analysis, to a missense variant in DCLRE1C. Some public TCRs appeared in many individuals, while most sequences were rare.

This CDR3 has 16 residues. Germline V gene data show CDR1 as MDHEN and CDR2 as SYDVKM. The V and J ends lost 5 bases and 0 bases respectively, with 13 bases between them. 13 Jbeta primers and 60 Vbeta primers were used for the PCR. Generated by immunoSEQ multiplex PCR, the TCRdb table keeps only in-frame clones and is missing some. The sample data list about 130,000 clones. On this clone itself: Its antigen is unidentified.

The sequence came from a man aged 18 to 30 in good health and CMV-seronegative. This chain links TRBV28 with TRBJ1-4; D gene ambiguous. Sequenced material: PBMCs. The CDR3 DNA is TGTGCCAGCAGTCCATACCGACAAGCAACTAATGAAAAACTGTTTTTT. It specifies CASSPYRQATNEKLFF.